Listed below are T cell receptor beta chains from one sample, sequenced in a study of T cell responses to AZD1222 COVID-19 vaccine. Profiled with immunoSEQ multiplex PCR; TCRdb holds only in-frame clones, not every one. The repertoire holds around 160,000 clones, with around nine tenths as singletons. The sequenced sample was peripheral blood, obtained on day 0 of AZD1222 vaccination. These TCRs come from an adult in good health. Each CDR3 is given with its conserved first and last residue. The D gene is left open where the match is weak. The size field is filled for only some rows; it gives once, few, many or a size class.

TRBD1	TRBV27	-	TRBJ2-7	TGTGCCAGCTGGGGATGGGACAGGGGTTACGAGCAGTACTTC	CASWGWDRGYEQYF
TRBD2	TRBV7-9	-	TRBJ2-3	TGTGCCAGCAGCGCCAGGACTAGCGGGGTACTAGATACGCAGTATTTT	CASSARTSGVLDTQYF
-	TRBV11-1	few	TRBJ2-1	TGTGCCATTCTAGGGGGGCCACACAATGAGCAGTTCTTC	CAILGGPHNEQFF
TRBD1	TRBV19	-	TRBJ1-2	TGTGCCAGTAATAGACAGGGGCCCACAACTAACTATGGCTACACCTTC	CASNRQGPTTNYGYTF
-	TRBV28	-	TRBJ1-2	TGTGCCAGCAGTTTCGCGTCGCAGTCCAACTATGGCTACACCTTC	CASSFASQSNYGYTF
TRBD1	TRBV4-2	few	TRBJ1-2	TGTGCCAGCAGCCAAGATCGTCGGGACAGCTATGGCTACACCTTC	CASSQDRRDSYGYTF
-	TRBV5-1	once	TRBJ1-5	TGCGCCAGCAGCTTGGCCGGCGGGGTGGGACAGCCCCAGCATTTT	CASSLAGGVGQPQHF
-	TRBV5-1	-	TRBJ2-1	TGCGCCAGCAGCTTGTATGGACAGGAGCAGTTCTTC	CASSLYGQEQFF
TRBD1	TRBV6-5	-	TRBJ1-2	TGTGCCAGTACAGGGGACCGGAGCTATGGCTACACCTTC	CASTGDRSYGYTF
-	TRBV6-2/TRBV6-3	-	TRBJ2-7	TGTGCCAGCAGTTACATGGTCCAGGTAGGGAGCTCCTACGAGCAGTACTTC	CASSYMVQVGSSYEQYF
TRBD1	TRBV10-3	-	TRBJ2-1	TGTGCCATGGGGGGGACAGGGAGGAATGAGCAGTTCTTC	CAMGGTGRNEQFF
-	TRBV4-3	-	TRBJ1-2	TGCGCCAGCAGCCAAGGGACGGGCTATGGCTACACCTTC	CASSQGTGYGYTF
-	TRBV28	-	TRBJ2-7	TGTGCCAGCAGCACCCCAAGGGCGAGCCTATACGAGCAGTACTTC	CASSTPRASLYEQYF
-	TRBV5-4	-	TRBJ2-2	TGTGCCAGCAGCTTGGGCCTAGTGGTGAACACCGGGGAGCTGTTTTTT	CASSLGLVVNTGELFF
-	TRBV12-3/TRBV12-4	-	TRBJ1-4	TGTGCCAGCAGTTTAAACAGTAATGAAAAACTGTTTTTT	CASSLNSNEKLFF
-	TRBV19	-	TRBJ1-5	TGTGCCAGTAGTATTACCAGAAGCAATCAGCCCCAGCATTTT	CASSITRSNQPQHF
TRBD1	TRBV30	-	TRBJ1-1	TGTGCCTCACGACAGGGAGGGGTGAACACTGAAGCTTTCTTT	CASRQGGVNTEAFF
-	TRBV3-1/TRBV3-2	-	TRBJ1-3	TGTGCCAGCAGCCAGGGGGTTAATTCGGGAAACACCATATATTTT	CASSQGVNSGNTIYF
TRBD2	TRBV4-3	-	TRBJ2-3	TGCGCCAGCAGCCAAGACCGTAGCGGGCGCCTCACAGATACGCAGTATTTT	CASSQDRSGRLTDTQYF
-	TRBV11-2	-	TRBJ1-5	TGTGCCAGCAGCTTCGGCAATCAGCCCCAGCATTTT	CASSFGNQPQHF
TRBD1	TRBV19	few	TRBJ2-1	TGTGCCAGCCGGGACAGTCTCCACAATGAGCAGTTCTTC	CASRDSLHNEQFF
-	TRBV6-2/TRBV6-3	-	TRBJ2-7	TGTGCCAGCAGTCCCCATACCAGATACGAGCAGTACTTC	CASSPHTRYEQYF
-	TRBV2	-	TRBJ1-2	TGTGCCAGCAGTGACTTCAGGGGCAGCGGCTACACCTTC	CASSDFRGSGYTF
-	TRBV4-3	-	TRBJ2-6	TGCGCCAGCAGCCAAGCCCTGGGGGCAGCTGGGGCCAACGTCCTGACTTTC	CASSQALGAAGANVLTF
-	TRBV11-2	once	TRBJ1-5	TGTGCCAGCAGCTTAGGGCAAACCAATCAGCCCCAGCATTTT	CASSLGQTNQPQHF
-	TRBV2	-	TRBJ1-5	TGTGCCAGCAGTGAACCTCTACGGAGGGGCGATGGCAATCAGCCCCAGCATTTT	CASSEPLRRGDGNQPQHF
-	TRBV9	-	TRBJ2-5	TGTGCCAGCAGCGTAAACGGCAACCAAGAGACCCAGTACTTC	CASSVNGNQETQYF
TRBD1	TRBV28	-	TRBJ1-2	TGTGCCACGCCTAGGGCAGGGGGCAACGGGGACTATGGCTACACCTTC	CATPRAGGNGDYGYTF
-	TRBV27	-	TRBJ2-3	TGTGCCAGCACCCCCTGGACGGGCGGTTGGGATACGCAGTATTTT	CASTPWTGGWDTQYF
-	TRBV18	-	TRBJ1-2	TGTGCCAGCTCAGCCCCCCAATGGCGGGGCTACACCTTC	CASSAPQWRGYTF
TRBD1	TRBV5-1	-	TRBJ2-1	TGCGCCAGCGGCAAAAGGACAGGGGGGGATGAGCAGTTCTTC	CASGKRTGGDEQFF
TRBD2	TRBV9	once	TRBJ2-3	TGTGCCAGCAGCGTAGATGCTAGCGGGGGCACAGATACGCAGTATTTT	CASSVDASGGTDTQYF
TRBD1	TRBV7-6	-	TRBJ2-7	TGTGCCAGCAGCCCCGGGACAGGGTCAAACTACGAGCAGTACTTC	CASSPGTGSNYEQYF
TRBD2	TRBV30	-	TRBJ2-1	TGTGCCTGGAGTGTAGGACTAGCGGGGTACAATGAGCAGTTCTTC	CAWSVGLAGYNEQFF
-	TRBV5-4	few	TRBJ1-5	TGTGCCAGCAGCTTGGGACAGAATCAGCCCCAGCATTTT	CASSLGQNQPQHF
-	TRBV29-1	-	TRBJ2-7	TGCAGCGTTCAAGGGGGTACCCACGAGCAGTACTTC	CSVQGGTHEQYF
-	TRBV10-3	-	TRBJ2-7	TGTGCCATCAGTGGGGGGGGCATACGCTCCTACGAGCAGTACTTC	CAISGGGIRSYEQYF
-	TRBV11-2	-	TRBJ2-7	TGTGCCAGCAGCTTAGATCAGACTTGGACCTCCTACGAGCAGTACTTC	CASSLDQTWTSYEQYF
TRBD1	TRBV7-2	-	TRBJ1-3	TGTGCCAGCAGCTTGGCCCCCCCAGGACAGGGCTTTGGAAACACCATATATTTT	CASSLAPPGQGFGNTIYF
-	TRBV19	-	TRBJ2-7	TGTGCCAGTAGTACCTCGTGGGATTCCTACGAGCAGTACTTC	CASSTSWDSYEQYF
TRBD1	TRBV5-6	few	TRBJ1-2	TGTGCCAGCAGCTCTACCGGGACAGGGCTTTATGGCTACACCTTC	CASSSTGTGLYGYTF
-	TRBV10-3	few	TRBJ1-4	TGTGCCATCAGTCGACAGGTCACGGAAAAACTGTTTTTT	CAISRQVTEKLFF
-	TRBV9	-	TRBJ2-3	TGTGCCAGCAATTCGGGAGCTAGCACAGATACGCAGTATTTT	CASNSGASTDTQYF
TRBD1	TRBV6-4	-	TRBJ2-7	TGTGCCAGCAGTGACTCGGACAGGGAAAGCTCCTACGAGCAGTACTTC	CASSDSDRESSYEQYF
-	TRBV6-6	-	TRBJ2-7	TGTGCCAGCAGCTACGCTGAGGGAGACTACGAGCAGTACTTC	CASSYAEGDYEQYF
-	TRBV6-5	-	TRBJ1-5	TGTGCCAGCAGACCGCTTGGTTCGCGGAATCAGCCCCAGCATTTT	CASRPLGSRNQPQHF
TRBD2	TRBV30	-	TRBJ2-5	TGTGCCTGGAAGGTCGGTCTAGCGGGAGGGCCTGAGCTCCCAGAGACCCAGTACTTC	CAWKVGLAGGPELPETQYF
-	TRBV2	-	TRBJ2-1	TGTGCCAGCAGTGCGGACTACGTCAATGAGCAGTTCTTC	CASSADYVNEQFF
-	TRBV6-1	once	TRBJ2-5	TGTGCCAGCAGTTCAAGTACAGGGAAAGAGACCCAGTACTTC	CASSSSTGKETQYF